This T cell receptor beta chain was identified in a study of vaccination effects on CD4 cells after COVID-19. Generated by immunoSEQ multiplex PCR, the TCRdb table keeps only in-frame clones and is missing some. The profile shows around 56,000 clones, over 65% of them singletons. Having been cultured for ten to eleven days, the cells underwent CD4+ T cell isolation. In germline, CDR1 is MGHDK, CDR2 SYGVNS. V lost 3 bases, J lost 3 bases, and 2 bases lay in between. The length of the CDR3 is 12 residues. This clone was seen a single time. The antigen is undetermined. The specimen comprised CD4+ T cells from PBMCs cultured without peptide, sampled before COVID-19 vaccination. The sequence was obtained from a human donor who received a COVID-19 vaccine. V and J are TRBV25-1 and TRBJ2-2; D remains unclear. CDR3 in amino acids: CASSDYTGELFF. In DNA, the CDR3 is TGTGCCAGCAGTGATTACACCGGGGAGCTGTTTTTT.